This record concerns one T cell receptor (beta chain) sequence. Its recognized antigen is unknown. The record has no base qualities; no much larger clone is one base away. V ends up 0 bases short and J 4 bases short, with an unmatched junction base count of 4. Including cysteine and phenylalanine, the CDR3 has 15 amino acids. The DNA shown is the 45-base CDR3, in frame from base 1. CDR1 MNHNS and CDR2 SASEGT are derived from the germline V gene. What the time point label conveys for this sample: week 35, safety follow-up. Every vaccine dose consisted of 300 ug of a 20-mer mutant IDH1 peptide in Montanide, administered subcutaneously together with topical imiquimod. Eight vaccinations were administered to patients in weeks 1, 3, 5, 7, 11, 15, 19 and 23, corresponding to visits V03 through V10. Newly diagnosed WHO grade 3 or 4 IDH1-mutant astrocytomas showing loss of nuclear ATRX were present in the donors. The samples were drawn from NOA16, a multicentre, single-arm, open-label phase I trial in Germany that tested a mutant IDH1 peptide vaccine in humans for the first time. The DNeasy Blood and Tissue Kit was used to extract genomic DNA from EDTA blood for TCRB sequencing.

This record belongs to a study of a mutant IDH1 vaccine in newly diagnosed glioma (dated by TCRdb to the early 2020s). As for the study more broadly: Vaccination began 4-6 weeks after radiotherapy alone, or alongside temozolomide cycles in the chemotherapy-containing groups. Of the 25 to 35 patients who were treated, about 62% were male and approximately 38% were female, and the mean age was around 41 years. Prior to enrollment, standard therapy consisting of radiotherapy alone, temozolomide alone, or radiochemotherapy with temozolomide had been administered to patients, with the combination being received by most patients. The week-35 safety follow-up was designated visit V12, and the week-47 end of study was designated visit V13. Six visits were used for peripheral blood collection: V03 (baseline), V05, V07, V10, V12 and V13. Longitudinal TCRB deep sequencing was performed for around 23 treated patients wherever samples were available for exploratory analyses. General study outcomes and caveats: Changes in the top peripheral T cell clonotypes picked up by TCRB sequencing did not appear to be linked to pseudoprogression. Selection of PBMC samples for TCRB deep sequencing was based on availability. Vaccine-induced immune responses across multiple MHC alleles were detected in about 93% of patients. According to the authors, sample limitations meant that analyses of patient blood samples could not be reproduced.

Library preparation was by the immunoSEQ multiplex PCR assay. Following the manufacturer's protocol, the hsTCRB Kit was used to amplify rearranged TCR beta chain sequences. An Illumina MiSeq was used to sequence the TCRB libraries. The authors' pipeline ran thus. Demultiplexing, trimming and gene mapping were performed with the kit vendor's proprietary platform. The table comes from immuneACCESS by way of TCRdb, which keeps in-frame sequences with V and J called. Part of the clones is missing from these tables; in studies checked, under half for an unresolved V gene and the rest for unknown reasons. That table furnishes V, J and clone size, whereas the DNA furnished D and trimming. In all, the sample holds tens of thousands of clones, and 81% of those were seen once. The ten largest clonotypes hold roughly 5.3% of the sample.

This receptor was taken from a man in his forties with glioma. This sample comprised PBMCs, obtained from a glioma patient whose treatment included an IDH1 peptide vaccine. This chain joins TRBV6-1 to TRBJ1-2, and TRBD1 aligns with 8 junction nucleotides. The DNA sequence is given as TGTGCCAGCAGTGAAGCAACAGGGGGTTCCTATGGCTACACCTTC. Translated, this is CASSEATGGSYGYTF.